This record covers a single T cell receptor beta chain. Its specificity is not known. This sample is part of a study of identical twins. General observations from the study: Abundant beta clonotypes from cord blood bore fewer insertions; memory repertoires lacked this pattern. Sequences that were beta out-of-frame showed weaker excess twin sharing.

Germline assignment: CDR1 LGHDT and CDR2 YNNKEL (reference sequence). The CDR3 runs to 12 residues. TCRdb reprocessed the 5' RACE reads via MiXCR and lists one record per CDR3 protein. The profile shows over 200,000 distinct CDR3 sequences, around 10% of them singletons. The chain combines TRBV3-1 with TRBJ1-1; no clear D gene. The sequence came from a woman aged 18-30 years in good health. The sequenced material came from memory (CD45RO+) T cells sorted from blood. The CDR3 nucleotides are TGTGCTTCAATGAACCCAACAACTGAAGCTTTCTTT. Its translation is CASMNPTTEAFF.